This T cell receptor beta chain was identified during a study of patients and donors after allogeneic stem cell transplantation. This clonotype was counted only a few times. From the RT-PCR reads, TCRdb called clonotypes with MiXCR, one entry per CDR3 protein. The sample carries about 410,000 distinct CDR3 sequences, 16% recorded once. The receptor was derived from a human donor who was either an allogeneic HSCT recipient or a stem cell or donor lymphocyte infusion donor (not recorded which). It is not recorded whose cells these are; they may come from a transplant donor. Sequenced sample: blood, either unsorted or a sorted T cell fraction (not recorded which).

CDR3 loop: CASSFRQGNTEAFF. CDR3 bases: TGTGCCAGCAGCTTTCGACAGGGGAACACTGAAGCTTTCTTT. The chain employs TRBV7-9 and TRBJ1-1, with 7 bases identical to TRBD1. The V segment lost 3 bases and the J segment 1 base; nucleotides outside the gene matches: 2. The germline gives CDR1 SEHNR, CDR2 FQNEAQ (reference sequence). The CDR3 runs 14 residues.